This T cell receptor beta chain originates from a study of shared clonotypes between healthy human individuals. Study findings and constraints: Richness estimates generally favored naive over memory subsets. Sampling used blood alone; tissue repertoires probably differ. Non-shared clonotypes had lower generation probabilities than clonotypes shared by all four sorted-subset donors.

V was pared by 5 bases and J by 7 bases, with 7 bases of the junction left unmatched. The CDR3 spans 13 residues. The germline CDR1 and CDR2 sequences are SGHTA and FQGTGA. A note on this clone: Its antigen is undetermined.

Method: immunoSEQ multiplex PCR; TCRdb's copy keeps in-frame clones and lacks some. Here the sample spans roughly 86,000 clones, 68% being singletons. This TCR was recovered from a young man in good health. Specimen: memory CD8+ T cells sorted from blood. Subset given: CD45RO+ cells pooled with CCR7-negative TemRA cells. The chain recombines TRBV7-3 with TRBJ1-2, with 7 bases aligning to TRBD1. CDR3 sequence reads: CASSTTGKGGYTF. DNA of the CDR3: TGTGCCAGCAGCACGACAGGGAAGGGTGGCTACACCTTC.